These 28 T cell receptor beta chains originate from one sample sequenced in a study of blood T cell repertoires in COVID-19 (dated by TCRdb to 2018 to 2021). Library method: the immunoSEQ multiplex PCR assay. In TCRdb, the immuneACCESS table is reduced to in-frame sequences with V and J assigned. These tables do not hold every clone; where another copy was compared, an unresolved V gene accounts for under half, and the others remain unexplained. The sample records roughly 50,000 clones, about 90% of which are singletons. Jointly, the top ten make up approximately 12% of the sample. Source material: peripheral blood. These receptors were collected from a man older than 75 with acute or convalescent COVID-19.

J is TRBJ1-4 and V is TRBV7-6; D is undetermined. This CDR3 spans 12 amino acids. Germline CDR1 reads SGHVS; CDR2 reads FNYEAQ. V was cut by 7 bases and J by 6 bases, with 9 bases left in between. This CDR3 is CASTGWDEKLFF. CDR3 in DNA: TGTGCCAGCACGGGGTGGGATGAAAAACTGTTTTTT.

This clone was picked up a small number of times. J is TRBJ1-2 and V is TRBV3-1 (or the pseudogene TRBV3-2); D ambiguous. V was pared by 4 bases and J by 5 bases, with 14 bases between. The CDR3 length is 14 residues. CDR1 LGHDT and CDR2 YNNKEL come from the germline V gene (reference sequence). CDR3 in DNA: TGTGCCAGCAGCCCCCTGAGGAGCGATTATGGCTACACCTTC. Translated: CASSPLRSDYGYTF.

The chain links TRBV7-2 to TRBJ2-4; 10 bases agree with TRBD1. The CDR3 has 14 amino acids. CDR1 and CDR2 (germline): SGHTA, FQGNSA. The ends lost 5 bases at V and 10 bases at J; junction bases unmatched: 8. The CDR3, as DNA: TGTGCCAGCAGCCTCAGGACAGGGGGTTCGATTCAGTACTTC. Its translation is CASSLRTGGSIQYF.

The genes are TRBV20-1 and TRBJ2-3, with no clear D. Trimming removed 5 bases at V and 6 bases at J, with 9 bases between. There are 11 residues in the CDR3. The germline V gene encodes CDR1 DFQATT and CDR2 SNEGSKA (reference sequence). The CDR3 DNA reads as TGCAGTGCTCCCCCGGTGGATACGCAGTATTTT. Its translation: CSAPPVDTQYF.

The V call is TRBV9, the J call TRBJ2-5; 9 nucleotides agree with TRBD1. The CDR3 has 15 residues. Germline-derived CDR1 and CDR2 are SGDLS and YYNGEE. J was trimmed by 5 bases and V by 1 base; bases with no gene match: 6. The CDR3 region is CASSVNPGTGETQYF. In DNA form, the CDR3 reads TGTGCCAGCAGCGTAAACCCCGGGACAGGGGAGACCCAGTACTTC.

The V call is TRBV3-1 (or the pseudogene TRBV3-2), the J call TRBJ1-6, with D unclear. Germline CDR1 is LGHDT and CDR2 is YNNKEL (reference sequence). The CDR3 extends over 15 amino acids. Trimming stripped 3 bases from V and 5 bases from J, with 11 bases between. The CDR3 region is CASSQGRADNSPLHF. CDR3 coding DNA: TGTGCCAGCAGCCAGGGGAGGGCCGATAATTCACCCCTCCACTTT.

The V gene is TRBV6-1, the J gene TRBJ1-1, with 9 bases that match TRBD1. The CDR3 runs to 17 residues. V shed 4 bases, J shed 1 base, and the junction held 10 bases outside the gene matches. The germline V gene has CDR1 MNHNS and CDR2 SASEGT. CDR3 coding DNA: TGTGCCAGCAGTGGCAGCAACAGGGGGCCATGGAACACTGAAGCTTTCTTT. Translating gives CASSGSNRGPWNTEAFF.

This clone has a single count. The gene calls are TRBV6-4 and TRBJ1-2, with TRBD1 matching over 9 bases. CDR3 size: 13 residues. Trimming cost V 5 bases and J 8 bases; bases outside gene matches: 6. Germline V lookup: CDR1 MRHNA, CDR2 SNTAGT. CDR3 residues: CASSRGQGSGYTF. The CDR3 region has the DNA TGTGCCAGCAGTCGCGGACAGGGGTCGGGCTACACCTTC.

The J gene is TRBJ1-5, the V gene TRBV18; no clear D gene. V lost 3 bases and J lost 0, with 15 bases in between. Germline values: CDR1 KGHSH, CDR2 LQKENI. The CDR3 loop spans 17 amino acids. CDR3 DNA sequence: TGTGCCAGCTCACCCCGGGGAGGACCCGCTAGCAATCAGCCCCAGCATTTT. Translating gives CASSPRGGPASNQPQHF. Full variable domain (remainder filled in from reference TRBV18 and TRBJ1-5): NAGVMQNPRHLVRRRGQEARLRCSPMKGHSHVYWYRQLPEEGLKFMVYLQKENIIDESGMPKERFSAEFPKEGPSILRIQQVVRGDSAAYFCASSPRGGPASNQPQHFGDGTRLSIL.

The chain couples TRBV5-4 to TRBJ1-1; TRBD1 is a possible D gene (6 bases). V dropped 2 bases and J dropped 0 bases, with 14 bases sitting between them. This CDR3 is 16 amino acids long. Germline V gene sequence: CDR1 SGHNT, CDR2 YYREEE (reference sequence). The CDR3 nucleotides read TGTGCCAGCAGCTTAGGGGGGGAGGAATTGAACACTGAAGCTTTCTTT. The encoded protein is CASSLGGEELNTEAFF.

This CDR3 reads CASSPQQGRATEAFF. DNA for the CDR3: TGTGCCAGCAGCCCCCAACAGGGGCGGGCCACTGAAGCTTTCTTT. The chain links TRBV7-6 to TRBJ1-1; TRBD1 aligns across 7 bases. V lost 5 bases and J lost 4; bases outside the gene matches: 10. The CDR3 is 15 residues long. Looked up from germline, CDR1 is SGHVS and CDR2 is FNYEAQ.

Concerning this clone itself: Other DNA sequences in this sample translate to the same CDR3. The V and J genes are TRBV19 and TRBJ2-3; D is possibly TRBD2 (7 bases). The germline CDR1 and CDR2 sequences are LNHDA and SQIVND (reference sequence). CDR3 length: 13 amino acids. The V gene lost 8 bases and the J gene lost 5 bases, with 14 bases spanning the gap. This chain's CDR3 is CASAPGEGDTQYF. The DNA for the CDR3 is TGTGCCAGTGCGCCAGGGGAGGGAGATACGCAGTATTTT.

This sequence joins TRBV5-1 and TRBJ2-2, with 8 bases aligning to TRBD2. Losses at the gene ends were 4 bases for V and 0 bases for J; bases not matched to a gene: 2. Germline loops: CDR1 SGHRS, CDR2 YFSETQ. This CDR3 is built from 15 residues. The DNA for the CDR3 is TGCGCCAGCAGCGCCGGGGGGGCGAACACCGGGGAGCTGTTTTTT. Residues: CASSAGGANTGELFF.

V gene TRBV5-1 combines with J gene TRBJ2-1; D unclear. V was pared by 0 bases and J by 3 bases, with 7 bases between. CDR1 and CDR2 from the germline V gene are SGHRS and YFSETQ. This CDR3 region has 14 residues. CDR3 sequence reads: CASSLGAGYNEQFF. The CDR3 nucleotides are TGCGCCAGCAGCTTGGGAGCTGGCTACAATGAGCAGTTCTTC.

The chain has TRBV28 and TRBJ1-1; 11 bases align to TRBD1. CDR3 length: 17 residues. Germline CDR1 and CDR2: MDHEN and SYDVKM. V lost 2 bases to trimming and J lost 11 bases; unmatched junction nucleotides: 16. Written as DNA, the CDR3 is TGTGCCAGCAGTTTAAGGTCCCCGGGACAGGGGGTCCCGGTTGCTTTCTTT. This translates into CASSLRSPGQGVPVAFF.

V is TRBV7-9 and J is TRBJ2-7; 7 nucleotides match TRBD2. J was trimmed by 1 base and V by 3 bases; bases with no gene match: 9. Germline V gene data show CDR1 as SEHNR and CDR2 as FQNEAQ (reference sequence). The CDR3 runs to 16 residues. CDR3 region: CASSFIGRDSSYEQYF. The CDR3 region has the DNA TGTGCCAGCAGCTTCATAGGGAGGGACTCTTCCTACGAGCAGTACTTC.

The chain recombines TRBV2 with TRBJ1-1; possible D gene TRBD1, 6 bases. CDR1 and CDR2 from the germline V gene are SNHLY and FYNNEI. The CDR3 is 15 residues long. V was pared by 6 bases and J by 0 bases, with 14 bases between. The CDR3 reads CASRDQGRVNTEAFF. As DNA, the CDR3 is TGTGCCAGCAGAGACCAGGGGAGGGTGAACACTGAAGCTTTCTTT.

CDR3 sequence reads: CAIGTANTEAFF. CDR3 DNA: TGTGCCATCGGTACAGCGAACACTGAAGCTTTCTTT. This rearrangement joins TRBV10-3 to TRBJ1-1; unclear D gene. V lost 8 bases, J lost 1 base, and 8 bases lay in between. The CDR3 extends over 12 amino acids. Germline V lookup: CDR1 ENHRY, CDR2 SYGVKD.

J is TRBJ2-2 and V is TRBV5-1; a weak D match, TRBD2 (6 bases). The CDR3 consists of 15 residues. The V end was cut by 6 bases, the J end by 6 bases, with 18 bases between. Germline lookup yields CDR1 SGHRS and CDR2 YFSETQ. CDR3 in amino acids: CASNMDTSPSGELFF. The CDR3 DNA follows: TGCGCCAGCAACATGGATACTAGCCCCTCCGGGGAGCTGTTTTTT.

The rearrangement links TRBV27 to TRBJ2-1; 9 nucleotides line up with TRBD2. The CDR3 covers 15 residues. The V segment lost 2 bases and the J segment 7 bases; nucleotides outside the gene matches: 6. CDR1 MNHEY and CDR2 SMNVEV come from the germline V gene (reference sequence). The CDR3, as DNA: TGTGCCAGCAGTTTAGGGCTAGCGGGATTTAATGAGCAGTTCTTC. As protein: CASSLGLAGFNEQFF.

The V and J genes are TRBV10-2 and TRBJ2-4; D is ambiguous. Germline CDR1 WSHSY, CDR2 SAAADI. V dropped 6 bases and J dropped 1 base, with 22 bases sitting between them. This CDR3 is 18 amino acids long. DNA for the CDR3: TGCGCCAGCAGCGACGCGTGGCCGACCCGGGTTGCCAAAAACATTCAGTACTTC. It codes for CASSDAWPTRVAKNIQYF.

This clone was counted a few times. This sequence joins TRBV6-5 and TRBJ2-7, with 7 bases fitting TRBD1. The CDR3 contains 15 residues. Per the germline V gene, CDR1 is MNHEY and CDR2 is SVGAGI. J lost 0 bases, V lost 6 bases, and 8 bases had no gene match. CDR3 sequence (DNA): TGTGCCAGCAGGGCCCAACAGGGGAGCTCCTACGAGCAGTACTTC. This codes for CASRAQQGSSYEQYF.

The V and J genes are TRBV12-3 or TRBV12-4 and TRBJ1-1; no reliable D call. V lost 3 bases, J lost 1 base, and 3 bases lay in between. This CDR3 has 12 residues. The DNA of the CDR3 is TGTGCCAGCAGTTTGAGGAACACTGAAGCTTTCTTT. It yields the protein CASSLRNTEAFF.

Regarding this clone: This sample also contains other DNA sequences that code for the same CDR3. The CDR3 here is CASSLDSNQPQHF. CDR3 DNA: TGTGCCAGCAGCTTAGACTCGAATCAGCCCCAGCATTTT. V is TRBV5-4 and J is TRBJ1-5; D is uncertain. V lost 2 bases, J lost 4 bases, and 7 bases lay in between. This CDR3 region has 13 residues. Germline CDR1 SGHNT, CDR2 YYREEE (reference sequence).

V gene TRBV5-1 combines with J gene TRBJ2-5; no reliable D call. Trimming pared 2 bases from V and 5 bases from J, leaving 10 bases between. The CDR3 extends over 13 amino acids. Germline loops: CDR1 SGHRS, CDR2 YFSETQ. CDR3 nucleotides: TGCGCCAGCAGCTTCCCCCCCGCGGAGACCCAGTACTTC. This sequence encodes CASSFPPAETQYF.

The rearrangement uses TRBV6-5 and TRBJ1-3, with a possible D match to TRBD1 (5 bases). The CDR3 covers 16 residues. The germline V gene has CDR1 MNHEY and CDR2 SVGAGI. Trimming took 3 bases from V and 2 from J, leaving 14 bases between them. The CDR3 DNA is TGTGCCAGCAGTTATCAAAAGGGGCTCACTGGAAACACCATATATTTT. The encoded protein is CASSYQKGLTGNTIYF.

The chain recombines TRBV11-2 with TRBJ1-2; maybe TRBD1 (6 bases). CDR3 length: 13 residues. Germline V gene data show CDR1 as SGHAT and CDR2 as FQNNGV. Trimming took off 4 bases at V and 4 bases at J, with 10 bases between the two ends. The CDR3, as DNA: TGTGCCAGCAGCTCGGGACACGGCTATGGCTACACCTTC. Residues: CASSSGHGYGYTF.

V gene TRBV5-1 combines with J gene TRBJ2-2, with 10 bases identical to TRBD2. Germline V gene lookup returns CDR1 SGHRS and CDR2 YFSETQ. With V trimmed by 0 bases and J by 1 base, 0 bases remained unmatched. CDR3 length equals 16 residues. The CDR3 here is CASSLASGGNTGELFF. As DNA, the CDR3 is TGCGCCAGCAGCTTGGCTAGCGGGGGGAACACCGGGGAGCTGTTTTTT.